These T cell receptor beta chains were read from a single sample in a study of cytomegalovirus exposure and HLA in healthy donors. The protocol was immunoSEQ multiplex PCR, while the TCRdb copy is restricted to in-frame clones and leaves out a portion. The sample yields around 100,000 clones, 75% to 90% seen once. Sequences were obtained from PBMCs. Receptor source: a young man in good health and CMV-seronegative. CDR3s include the opening cysteine and the closing phenylalanine or tryptophan. Each record gives: J gene, V gene, D gene, clone size, CDR3 DNA, CDR3 protein. D genes are given only for firm matches. Not all rows give a size; the values are once, few, many and, for expanded clones, a class.

J gene: TRBJ2-7; V gene: TRBV9; D gene: TRBD2; clone size: NA; CDR3 DNA: TGTGCCAGCAGCGTAGGATCGGCGGGAGGGTACGAGCAGTACTTC; CDR3 protein: CASSVGSAGGYEQYF
J gene: TRBJ1-5; V gene: TRBV28; D gene: TRBD1; clone size: NA; CDR3 DNA: TGTGCCAGCAGTCCGAGCCAGGGGGCTTACCAGCCCCAGCATTTT; CDR3 protein: CASSPSQGAYQPQHF
J gene: TRBJ2-5; V gene: TRBV7-8; D gene: TRBD1; clone size: NA; CDR3 DNA: TGTGCCAGCAGCTTAGGGTGGACAGGGACGCAAGAGACCCAGTACTTC; CDR3 protein: CASSLGWTGTQETQYF
J gene: TRBJ2-7; V gene: TRBV27; D gene: NA; clone size: NA; CDR3 DNA: TGTGCCAGCAGCCTCTTTGGGGGGAGGTTCGAGCAGTACTTC; CDR3 protein: CASSLFGGRFEQYF
J gene: TRBJ1-2; V gene: TRBV7-9; D gene: NA; clone size: few; CDR3 DNA: TGTGCCAGCAGCTTATTCCCCCGGGACTCGAGCATCTATGGCTACACCTTC; CDR3 protein: CASSLFPRDSSIYGYTF
J gene: TRBJ2-2; V gene: TRBV28; D gene: TRBD1; clone size: NA; CDR3 DNA: TGTGCCAGCAGTTTGGCTAGGACAGGGGGGACCGGGGAGCTGTTTTTT; CDR3 protein: CASSLARTGGTGELFF
J gene: TRBJ2-3; V gene: TRBV7-9; D gene: TRBD1; clone size: NA; CDR3 DNA: TGTGCCAGCAGCCAGGACAGGTCCACAGATACGCAGTATTTT; CDR3 protein: CASSQDRSTDTQYF
J gene: TRBJ1-6; V gene: TRBV5-8; D gene: TRBD1; clone size: NA; CDR3 DNA: TGTGCCAGCAGCCCAGGGGGATCACCCCTCCACTTT; CDR3 protein: CASSPGGSPLHF
J gene: TRBJ2-3; V gene: TRBV9; D gene: TRBD1; clone size: NA; CDR3 DNA: TGTGCCAGCAGCGTAGGGCAGGGGGCAGATACGCAGTATTTT; CDR3 protein: CASSVGQGADTQYF
J gene: TRBJ1-2; V gene: TRBV30; D gene: TRBD1; clone size: NA; CDR3 DNA: TGTGCCTGGAAAAAGACAGGGGGCGCCGGGGGCTACACCTTC; CDR3 protein: CAWKKTGGAGGYTF
J gene: TRBJ2-5; V gene: TRBV2; D gene: NA; clone size: NA; CDR3 DNA: TGTGCCAGCATTGGCAGGGCCCAAGCGACCCAGTACTTC; CDR3 protein: CASIGRAQATQYF
J gene: TRBJ2-7; V gene: TRBV6-1; D gene: NA; clone size: NA; CDR3 DNA: TGTGCCAGCAGTGAAGCTCGGGGATTGTGGTACGAGCAGTACTTC; CDR3 protein: CASSEARGLWYEQYF
J gene: TRBJ2-3; V gene: TRBV11-1; D gene: TRBD1; clone size: NA; CDR3 DNA: TGTGCCAGCAGCTTATTAGGGGGCGCATGGACGCAGTATTTT; CDR3 protein: CASSLLGGAWTQYF
J gene: TRBJ2-3; V gene: TRBV30; D gene: TRBD1; clone size: NA; CDR3 DNA: TGTGCCTGGAGCCTCACAGGGGCAGATACGCAGTATTTT; CDR3 protein: CAWSLTGADTQYF
J gene: TRBJ1-1; V gene: TRBV20-1; D gene: NA; clone size: few; CDR3 DNA: TGCAGTGCTCGGGGAGTTGAAGCTTTCTTT; CDR3 protein: CSARGVEAFF
J gene: TRBJ2-5; V gene: TRBV7-2; D gene: TRBD1; clone size: NA; CDR3 DNA: TGTGCCAGCAGCTGGGACAGGGGGTTGGAGACCCAGTACTTC; CDR3 protein: CASSWDRGLETQYF
J gene: TRBJ1-2; V gene: TRBV6-1; D gene: NA; clone size: NA; CDR3 DNA: TGTGCCAGCAGTGACCCACAGGCTATGTCCCTTGGCTACACCTTC; CDR3 protein: CASSDPQAMSLGYTF
J gene: TRBJ2-3; V gene: TRBV4-1; D gene: TRBD2; clone size: NA; CDR3 DNA: TGCGCCAGCAGCGCGACTAGCGGGAGCTTGGGGTCAGATACGCAGTATTTT; CDR3 protein: CASSATSGSLGSDTQYF
J gene: TRBJ1-4; V gene: TRBV5-4; D gene: TRBD1; clone size: NA; CDR3 DNA: TGTGCCAGCAGCTTGGAGACAGGGAATGAAAAACTGTTTTTT; CDR3 protein: CASSLETGNEKLFF
J gene: TRBJ2-3; V gene: TRBV4-3; D gene: TRBD2; clone size: NA; CDR3 DNA: TGCGCCAGCAGCAAAGACGGGACTAGCGTCACAGATACGCAGTATTTT; CDR3 protein: CASSKDGTSVTDTQYF
J gene: TRBJ1-5; V gene: TRBV27; D gene: NA; clone size: NA; CDR3 DNA: TGTGCCAGCAGTTTGGGCAGGGCTCAGCCCCAGCATTTT; CDR3 protein: CASSLGRAQPQHF
J gene: TRBJ1-2; V gene: TRBV10-3; D gene: NA; clone size: NA; CDR3 DNA: TGTGCCATCAGTGAGTCCCGGCAGGACTATGGCTACACCTTC; CDR3 protein: CAISESRQDYGYTF
J gene: TRBJ2-7; V gene: TRBV7-8; D gene: TRBD1; clone size: NA; CDR3 DNA: TGTGCCAGCAGCGGAAGGACAGGGTCTTACGAGCAGTACTTC; CDR3 protein: CASSGRTGSYEQYF
J gene: TRBJ2-2; V gene: TRBV6-5; D gene: NA; clone size: NA; CDR3 DNA: TGTGCCAGCAGTTACTGGGGGCAGGGTACCGGGGAGCTGTTTTTT; CDR3 protein: CASSYWGQGTGELFF
J gene: TRBJ1-4; V gene: TRBV28; D gene: TRBD1; clone size: few; CDR3 DNA: TGTGCCAGCAGTCCGACAGGGGGCGTGAGGCAACTGTTTTTT; CDR3 protein: CASSPTGGVRQLFF
J gene: TRBJ2-3; V gene: TRBV9; D gene: TRBD2; clone size: NA; CDR3 DNA: TGTGCCAGCAGCGTGAGTCGGGTCAGCGGGAACACAGATACGCAGTATTTT; CDR3 protein: CASSVSRVSGNTDTQYF
J gene: TRBJ1-6; V gene: TRBV30; D gene: NA; clone size: NA; CDR3 DNA: TGTGCCTGGAGTGAAAACAGTAATTCCCCCCTCCACTTT; CDR3 protein: CAWSENSNSPLHF
J gene: TRBJ2-1; V gene: TRBV7-2; D gene: TRBD2; clone size: NA; CDR3 DNA: TGTGCCAGCAGCAATAGCGGGGGGGCCTACAATGAGCAGTTCTTC; CDR3 protein: CASSNSGGAYNEQFF
J gene: TRBJ2-3; V gene: TRBV7-2; D gene: TRBD2; clone size: NA; CDR3 DNA: TGTGCCAGCAACCCCGGGAGGGGCCGGAGCACAGATACGCAGTATTTT; CDR3 protein: CASNPGRGRSTDTQYF
J gene: TRBJ2-7; V gene: TRBV5-1; D gene: TRBD2; clone size: NA; CDR3 DNA: TGCGCCAGCAGCTTGGCCCTAGTAGCGGGCGAGCAGTACTTC; CDR3 protein: CASSLALVAGEQYF
J gene: TRBJ2-1; V gene: TRBV28; D gene: TRBD1; clone size: NA; CDR3 DNA: TGTGCCAGCAACCTGGACAGGGGGAGCGATGAGCAGTTCTTC; CDR3 protein: CASNLDRGSDEQFF
J gene: TRBJ2-3; V gene: TRBV2; D gene: TRBD2; clone size: NA; CDR3 DNA: TGTGCCAGCAGGGAGGTGCGGGAGAGCACAGATACGCAGTATTTT; CDR3 protein: CASREVRESTDTQYF
J gene: TRBJ1-1; V gene: TRBV27; D gene: NA; clone size: NA; CDR3 DNA: TGTGCCAGCAGTTTAGGAGCAGTTCGAACTGAAGCTTTCTTT; CDR3 protein: CASSLGAVRTEAFF
J gene: TRBJ1-5; V gene: TRBV28; D gene: TRBD1; clone size: few; CDR3 DNA: TGTGCCAGCAGTGGGACAGTGGGCAATCAGCCCCAGCATTTT; CDR3 protein: CASSGTVGNQPQHF
J gene: TRBJ1-1; V gene: TRBV6-1; D gene: TRBD1; clone size: NA; CDR3 DNA: TGTGCCAGCAGTGAATGGACAGGGATGAACACTGAAGCTTTCTTT; CDR3 protein: CASSEWTGMNTEAFF
J gene: TRBJ2-3; V gene: TRBV5-4; D gene: TRBD2; clone size: NA; CDR3 DNA: TGTGCCAGCAGCGGACCGTTGGGGCGGGGGGGCACAGATACGCAGTATTTT; CDR3 protein: CASSGPLGRGGTDTQYF
J gene: TRBJ1-1; V gene: TRBV7-2; D gene: NA; clone size: NA; CDR3 DNA: TGTGCCAGCAGCTATCAGGACACTGAAGCTTTCTTT; CDR3 protein: CASSYQDTEAFF
J gene: TRBJ2-2; V gene: TRBV9; D gene: NA; clone size: NA; CDR3 DNA: TGTGCCAGCAGGGGCCAGTTGAACACCGGGGAGCTGTTTTTT; CDR3 protein: CASRGQLNTGELFF
J gene: TRBJ1-6; V gene: TRBV9; D gene: NA; clone size: NA; CDR3 DNA: TGTGCCAGCAGCTTGGGGGGGGATAGATCTTCACCCCTCCACTTT; CDR3 protein: CASSLGGDRSSPLHF
J gene: TRBJ2-2; V gene: TRBV7-9; D gene: TRBD2; clone size: few; CDR3 DNA: TGTGCCAGCAGCTTGTTAGCGGGTGGAACCGGGGAGCTGTTTTTT; CDR3 protein: CASSLLAGGTGELFF
J gene: TRBJ2-1; V gene: TRBV30; D gene: TRBD1; clone size: NA; CDR3 DNA: TGTGCCTGGAGGGGGCCTAGGACAGGGAGCTCCTACAATGAGCAGTTCTTC; CDR3 protein: CAWRGPRTGSSYNEQFF
J gene: TRBJ2-5; V gene: TRBV4-1; D gene: TRBD2; clone size: NA; CDR3 DNA: TGCGCCAGCAGCCAAGAACCGGGAGGAGGTGAAGAGACCCAGTACTTC; CDR3 protein: CASSQEPGGGEETQYF
J gene: TRBJ1-5; V gene: TRBV11-2; D gene: NA; clone size: NA; CDR3 DNA: TGTGCCAGCAGCCTTGTCCCCACGGGGCCCCAGCATTTT; CDR3 protein: CASSLVPTGPQHF
J gene: TRBJ2-5; V gene: TRBV27; D gene: NA; clone size: NA; CDR3 DNA: TGTGCCAGCAGTTTGTGGGGGGACCAAGAGACCCAGTACTTC; CDR3 protein: CASSLWGDQETQYF
J gene: TRBJ1-5; V gene: TRBV7-6; D gene: NA; clone size: NA; CDR3 DNA: TGTGCCAGCAGCTCATACGGGGGCAATCAGCCCCAGCATTTT; CDR3 protein: CASSSYGGNQPQHF